This T cell receptor (beta chain) was profiled in a study of cytomegalovirus exposure and HLA in healthy donors. Study in general: Earlier, 95 million to 130 million unique TCR beta sequences were recovered from 200 million or so T cells by an analysis.

13 Jbeta primers and 60 Vbeta primers were used for the PCR. Method: immunoSEQ multiplex PCR; TCRdb's copy keeps in-frame clones and lacks some. The data hold roughly 120,000 clones, with around 79% observed a single time. Comments on this clone: Its antigen remains unidentified.

The length of the CDR3 is 14 residues. Trimming stripped 2 bases from V and 4 bases from J, with 11 bases between. CDR1 is ENHRY, CDR2 SYGVKD, per germline. Study-level findings and limits: For most TCR sequences rarity was the rule, although some public TCRs occurred in many donors. In a later analysis, specific HLA alleles were associated with under 20,000 TCR beta sequences at a 0.05 false discovery rate.

Sequencing input: PBMCs. The gene calls are TRBV10-3 and TRBJ1-1; D might be TRBD1 (6 bases). The source of this sequence is a middle-aged woman in good health and CMV-seropositive. CDR3 nucleotides: TGTGCCATCAGTGAGGGGGGCGGTACCACTGAAGCTTTCTTT. Translation: CAISEGGGTTEAFF.